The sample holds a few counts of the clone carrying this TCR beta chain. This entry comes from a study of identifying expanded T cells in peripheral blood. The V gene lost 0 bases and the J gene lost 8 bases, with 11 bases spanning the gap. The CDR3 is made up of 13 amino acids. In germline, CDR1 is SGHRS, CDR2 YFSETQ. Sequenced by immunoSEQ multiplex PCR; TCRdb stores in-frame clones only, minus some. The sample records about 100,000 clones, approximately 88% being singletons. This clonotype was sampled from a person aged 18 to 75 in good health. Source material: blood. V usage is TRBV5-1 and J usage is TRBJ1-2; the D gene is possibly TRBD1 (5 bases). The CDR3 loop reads CASSLGRVGGYTF. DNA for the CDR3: TGCGCCAGCAGCTTGGGCAGGGTCGGCGGCTACACCTTC.